This TCR beta chain was found in a study of blood T cell repertoires in COVID-19. Looking at the study overall: T cells, B-cell-depleted T cells, or PBMCs provided the cDNA or gDNA that served as material.

Trimming removed 6 bases from V and 1 base from J; junction bases left unmatched: 8. The CDR3 is 18 residues long. Germline CDR1 reads LNHDA; CDR2 reads SQIVND (reference sequence). In the original workflow: Amplification from reference gene primers served as the basis for estimated nucleated cell counts. Profiling relied on immunoSEQ multiplex PCR, and the TCRdb table lists in-frame clones only, not all of them. The V and J calls and the clone size are those of that table, but D and trimming were determined from the DNA. The sample has 84,000 or so clones, roughly 74% seen once. The sequenced material came from peripheral blood. This clonotype originated in a man aged 65-85 years with COVID-19, enrolled during active disease. This chain uses TRBV19 with TRBJ2-1, with 14 bases fitting TRBD2. This CDR3 is CASSPGLAGVSSYNEQFF. The CDR3 nucleotides read TGTGCCAGTAGCCCGGGACTAGCGGGAGTAAGTTCCTACAATGAGCAGTTCTTC.